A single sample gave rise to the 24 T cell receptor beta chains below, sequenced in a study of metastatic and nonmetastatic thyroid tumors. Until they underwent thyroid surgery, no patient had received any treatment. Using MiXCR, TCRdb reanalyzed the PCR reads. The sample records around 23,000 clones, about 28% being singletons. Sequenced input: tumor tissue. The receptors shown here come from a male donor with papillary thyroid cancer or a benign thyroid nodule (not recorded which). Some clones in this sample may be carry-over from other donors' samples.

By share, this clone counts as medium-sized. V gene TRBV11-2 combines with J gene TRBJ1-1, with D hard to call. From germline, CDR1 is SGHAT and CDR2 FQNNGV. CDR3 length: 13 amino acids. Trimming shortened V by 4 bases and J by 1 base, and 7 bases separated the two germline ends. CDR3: CASSYHSNTEAFF. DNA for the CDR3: TGTGCCAGCAGCTATCACTCGAACACTGAAGCTTTCTTT.

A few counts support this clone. As DNA, the CDR3 is TGTGCCACCAGCAGTCAAGGGGAAGCCGGGGAGCTGTTTTTT. The encoded protein is CATSSQGEAGELFF. This rearrangement joins TRBV15 to TRBJ2-2; D possibly corresponds to TRBD1 (5 bases). The germline gives CDR1 LNHNV, CDR2 YYDKDF (reference sequence). The CDR3 consists of 14 residues. Trimming took off 3 bases at V and 6 bases at J, with 11 bases between the two ends.

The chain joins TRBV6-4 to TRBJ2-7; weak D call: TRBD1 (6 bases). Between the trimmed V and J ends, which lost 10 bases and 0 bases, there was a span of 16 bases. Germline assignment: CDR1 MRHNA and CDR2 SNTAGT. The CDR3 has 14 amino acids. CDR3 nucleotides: TGTGCCAACCCAACAGGGTTCAGCTCCTACGAGCAGTACTTC. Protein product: CANPTGFSSYEQYF.

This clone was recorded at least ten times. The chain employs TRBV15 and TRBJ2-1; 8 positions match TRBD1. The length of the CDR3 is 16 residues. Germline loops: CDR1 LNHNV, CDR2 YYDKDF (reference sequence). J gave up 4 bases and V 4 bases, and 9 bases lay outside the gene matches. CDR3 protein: CATSKARTGRYNEQFF. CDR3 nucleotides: TGTGCCACCAGCAAAGCCCGGACAGGGCGGTACAATGAGCAGTTCTTC.

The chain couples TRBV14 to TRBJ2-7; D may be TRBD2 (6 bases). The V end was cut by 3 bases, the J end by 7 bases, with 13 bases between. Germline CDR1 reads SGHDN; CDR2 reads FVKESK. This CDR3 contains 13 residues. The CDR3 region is CASSHGGRLEQYF. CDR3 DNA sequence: TGTGCCAGCAGCCATGGGGGGAGATTGGAGCAGTACTTC.

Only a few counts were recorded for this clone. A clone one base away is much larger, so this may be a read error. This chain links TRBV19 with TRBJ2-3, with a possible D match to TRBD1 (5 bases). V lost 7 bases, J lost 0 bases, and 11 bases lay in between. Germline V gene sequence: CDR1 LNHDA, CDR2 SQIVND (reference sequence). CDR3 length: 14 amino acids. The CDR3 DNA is TGTGCCAGTACTCAGACAGTTAGCACAGATACGCAGTATTTT. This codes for CASTQTVSTDTQYF.

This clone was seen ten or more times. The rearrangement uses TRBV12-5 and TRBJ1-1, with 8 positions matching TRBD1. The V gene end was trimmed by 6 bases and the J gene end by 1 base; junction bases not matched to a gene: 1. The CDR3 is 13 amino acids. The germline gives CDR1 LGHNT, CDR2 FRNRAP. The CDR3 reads CASGGQGNTEAFF. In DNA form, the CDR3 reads TGTGCTAGTGGCGGACAGGGGAACACTGAAGCTTTCTTT.

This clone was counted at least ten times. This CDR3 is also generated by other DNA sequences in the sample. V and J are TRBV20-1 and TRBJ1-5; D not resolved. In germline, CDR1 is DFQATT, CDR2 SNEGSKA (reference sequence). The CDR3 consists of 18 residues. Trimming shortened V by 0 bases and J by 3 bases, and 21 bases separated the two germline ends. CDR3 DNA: TGCAGTGCTAGAGATCCGTGGGGTGAAGGCGGGCTCAATCAGCCCCAGCATTTT. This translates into CSARDPWGEGGLNQPQHF.

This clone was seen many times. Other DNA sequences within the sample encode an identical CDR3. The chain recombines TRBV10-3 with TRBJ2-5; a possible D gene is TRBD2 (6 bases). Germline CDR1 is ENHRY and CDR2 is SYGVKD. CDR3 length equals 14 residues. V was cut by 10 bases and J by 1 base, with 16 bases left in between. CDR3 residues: CATWGRGTQETQYF. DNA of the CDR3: TGTGCCACCTGGGGCCGGGGGACCCAAGAGACCCAGTACTTC.

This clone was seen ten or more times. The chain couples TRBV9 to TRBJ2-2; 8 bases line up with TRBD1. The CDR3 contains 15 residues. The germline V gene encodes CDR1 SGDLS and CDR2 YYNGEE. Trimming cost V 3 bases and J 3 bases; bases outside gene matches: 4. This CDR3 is CASSAQGAYTGELFF. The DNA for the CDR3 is TGTGCCAGCAGCGCCCAGGGGGCATACACCGGGGAGCTGTTTTTT.

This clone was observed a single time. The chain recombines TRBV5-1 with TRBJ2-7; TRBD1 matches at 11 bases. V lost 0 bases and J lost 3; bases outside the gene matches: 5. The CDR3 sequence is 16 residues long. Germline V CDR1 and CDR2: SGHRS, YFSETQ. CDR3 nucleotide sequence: TGCGCCAGCAGCTTGGGCGGACAGGGGGCCTTCTACGAGCAGTACTTC. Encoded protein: CASSLGGQGAFYEQYF. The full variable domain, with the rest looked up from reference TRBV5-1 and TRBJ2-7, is KAGVTQTPRYLIKTRGQQVTLSCSPISGHRSVSWYQQTPGQGLQFLFEYFSETQRNKGNFPGRFSGRQFSNSRSEMNVSTLELGDSALYLCASSLGGQGAFYEQYFGPGTRLTVT.

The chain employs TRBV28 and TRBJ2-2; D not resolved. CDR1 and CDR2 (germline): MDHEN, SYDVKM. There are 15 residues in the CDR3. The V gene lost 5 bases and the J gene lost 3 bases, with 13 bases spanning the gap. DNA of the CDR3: TGTGCCAGCAGTCCGGTACAGCTCGACACCGGGGAGCTGTTTTTT. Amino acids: CASSPVQLDTGELFF.

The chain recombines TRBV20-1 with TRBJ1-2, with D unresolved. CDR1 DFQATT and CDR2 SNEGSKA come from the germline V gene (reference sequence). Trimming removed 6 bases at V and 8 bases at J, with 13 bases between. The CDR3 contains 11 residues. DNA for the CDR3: TGCAGTGCCACCTCGCCGGTCGGCTACACCTTC. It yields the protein CSATSPVGYTF.

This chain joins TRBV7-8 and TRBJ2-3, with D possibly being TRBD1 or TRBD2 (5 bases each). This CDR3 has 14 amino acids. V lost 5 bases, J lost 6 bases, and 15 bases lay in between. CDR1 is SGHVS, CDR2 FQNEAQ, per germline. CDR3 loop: CASSLGTIADTQYF. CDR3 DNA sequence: TGTGCCAGCAGCCTAGGGACCATCGCCGATACGCAGTATTTT.

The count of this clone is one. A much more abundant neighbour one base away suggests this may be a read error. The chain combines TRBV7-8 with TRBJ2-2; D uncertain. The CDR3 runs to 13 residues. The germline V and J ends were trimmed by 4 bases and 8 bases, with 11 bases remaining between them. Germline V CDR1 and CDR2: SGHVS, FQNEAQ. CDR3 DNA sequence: TGTGCCAGCAGCTGGCTATCACGGGGGGAGCTGTTTTTT. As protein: CASSWLSRGELFF.

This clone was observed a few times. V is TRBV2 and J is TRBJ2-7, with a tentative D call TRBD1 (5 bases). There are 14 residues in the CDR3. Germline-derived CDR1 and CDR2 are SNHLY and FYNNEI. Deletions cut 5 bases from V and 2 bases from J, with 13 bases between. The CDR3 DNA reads TGTGCCAGCAGTCGACAGCCTAAAACCTACGAGCAGTACTTC. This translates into CASSRQPKTYEQYF.

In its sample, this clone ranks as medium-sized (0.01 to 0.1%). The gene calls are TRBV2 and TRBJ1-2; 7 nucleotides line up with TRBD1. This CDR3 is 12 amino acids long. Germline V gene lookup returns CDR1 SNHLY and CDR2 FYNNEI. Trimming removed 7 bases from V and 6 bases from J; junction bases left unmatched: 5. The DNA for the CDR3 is TGTGCCAGCACCGGGGACAGCCATGGCTACACCTTC. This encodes CASTGDSHGYTF.

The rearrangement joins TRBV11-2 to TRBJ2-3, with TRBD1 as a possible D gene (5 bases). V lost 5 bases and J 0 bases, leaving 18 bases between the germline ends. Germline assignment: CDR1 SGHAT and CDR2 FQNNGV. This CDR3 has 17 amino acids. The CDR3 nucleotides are TGTGCCAGCAGCCACGGCCCCCCAGGGTCTAGCACAGATACGCAGTATTTT. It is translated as CASSHGPPGSSTDTQYF. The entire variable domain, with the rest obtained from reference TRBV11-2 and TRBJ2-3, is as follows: EAGVAQSPRYKIIEKRQSVAFWCNPISGHATLYWYQQILGQGPKLLIQFQNNGVVDDSQLPKDRFSAERLKGVDSTLKIQPAKLEDSAVYLCASSHGPPGSSTDTQYFGPGTRLTVL.

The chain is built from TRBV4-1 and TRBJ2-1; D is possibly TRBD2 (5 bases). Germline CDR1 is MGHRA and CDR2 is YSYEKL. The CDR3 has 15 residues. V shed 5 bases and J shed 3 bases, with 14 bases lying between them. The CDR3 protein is CASSDFPRDYNEQFF. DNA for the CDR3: TGCGCCAGCAGCGACTTCCCCCGGGACTACAATGAGCAGTTCTTC.

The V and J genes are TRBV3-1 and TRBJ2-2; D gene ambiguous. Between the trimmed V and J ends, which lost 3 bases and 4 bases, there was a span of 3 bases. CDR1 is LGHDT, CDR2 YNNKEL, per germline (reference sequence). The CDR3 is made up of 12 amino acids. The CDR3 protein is CASSQGTGELFF. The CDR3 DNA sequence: TGTGCCAGCAGCCAGGGCACCGGGGAGCTGTTTTTT.

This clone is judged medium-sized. Here the CDR3 DNA reads TGCAGTGCTTATAGCGGGAGAGGAAATGAGCAGTTCTTC. This encodes CSAYSGRGNEQFF. This rearrangement joins TRBV20-1 to TRBJ2-1, with 9 bases lining up with TRBD2. V shed 5 bases and J 7 bases; nucleotides not matched to a gene: 6. Germline V CDR1 and CDR2: DFQATT, SNEGSKA (reference sequence). This CDR3 has 13 amino acids.

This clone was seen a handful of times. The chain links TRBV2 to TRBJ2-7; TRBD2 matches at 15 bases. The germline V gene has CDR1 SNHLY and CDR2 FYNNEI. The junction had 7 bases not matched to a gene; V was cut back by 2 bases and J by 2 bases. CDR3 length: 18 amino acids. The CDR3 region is CASSEPGLAGGLPYEQYF. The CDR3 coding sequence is TGTGCCAGCAGTGAACCTGGACTAGCGGGGGGGTTACCCTACGAGCAGTACTTC.

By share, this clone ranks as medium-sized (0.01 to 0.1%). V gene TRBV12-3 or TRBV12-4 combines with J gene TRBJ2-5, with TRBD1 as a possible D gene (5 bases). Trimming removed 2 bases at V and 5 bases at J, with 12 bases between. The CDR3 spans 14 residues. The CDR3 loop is CASSLPDTQETQYF. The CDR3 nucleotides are TGTGCCAGCAGTTTACCGGACACCCAGGAGACCCAGTACTTC.

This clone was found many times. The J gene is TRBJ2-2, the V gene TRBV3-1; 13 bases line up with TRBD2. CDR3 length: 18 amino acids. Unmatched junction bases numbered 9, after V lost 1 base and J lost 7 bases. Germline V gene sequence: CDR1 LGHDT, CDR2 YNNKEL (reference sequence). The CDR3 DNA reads TGTGCCAGCAGCCAAGGAGAACTAGCGGGAGGGCATAACGGGGAGCTGTTTTTT. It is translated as CASSQGELAGGHNGELFF.